The 21 T cell receptor beta chains reported below all come from one sample, sequenced in a study of technical replicates of blood from several donors. Only in-frame clones appear in the TCRdb table, and some are missing; sequencing was by immunoSEQ multiplex PCR. In the table there are some 71,000 clones, approximately 97% of which are singletons. The sample comprised T cells isolated from PBMCs. All receptors come from a human donor in good health.

The CDR3 DNA reads as TGTGCCAGCAGAAGACAGGGGGCTAGAAACACCATATATTTT. It encodes CASRRQGARNTIYF. This rearrangement joins TRBV6-5 to TRBJ1-3; 10 bases are a match to TRBD1. Per the germline V gene, CDR1 is MNHEY and CDR2 is SVGAGI. The CDR3 contains 14 residues. With 6 bases clipped from V and 5 bases from J, the junction kept 4 bases outside the gene matches.

The J gene is TRBJ1-1, the V gene TRBV6-5, with 12 bases fitting TRBD1. J lost 1 base, V lost 2 bases, and 2 bases had no gene match. Germline values: CDR1 MNHEY, CDR2 SVGAGI. The CDR3 is made up of 16 amino acids. The CDR3 region is CASSYGTGGSNTEAFF. In nucleotides, the CDR3 is TGTGCCAGCAGTTACGGGACAGGGGGCTCGAACACTGAAGCTTTCTTT.

With regard to this clone: The same CDR3 arises from other DNA sequences in this sample as well. The chain combines TRBV18 with TRBJ2-5; D possibly corresponds to TRBD2 (6 bases). CDR1 and CDR2 from the germline V gene are KGHSH and LQKENI. The CDR3 has 12 amino acids. V was clipped by 2 bases and J by 5 bases, with 6 bases between them. The CDR3 DNA is TGTGCCAGCTCACCAGGGGGGGAGACCCAGTACTTC. It encodes CASSPGGETQYF.

This chain uses TRBV5-1 with TRBJ1-1; tentative D call: TRBD1 (5 bases). This CDR3 has 12 residues. Trimming cost V 4 bases and J 3 bases, with 7 bases left between them. Germline values: CDR1 SGHRS, CDR2 YFSETQ. As DNA, the CDR3 is TGCGCCAGCAGCCGGGGGGACACTGAAGCTTTCTTT. Its translation: CASSRGDTEAFF.

This sequence joins TRBV4-1 and TRBJ2-3, with 10 bases that match TRBD2. The CDR3 has 16 residues. J lost 4 bases, V lost 0 bases, and 4 bases had no gene match. The V gene's germline CDR1 is MGHRA and CDR2 YSYEKL. The CDR3 spells CASSQDASGGADTQYF. In nucleotides, the CDR3 is TGCGCCAGCAGCCAAGACGCTAGCGGGGGCGCAGATACGCAGTATTTT.

This clone was counted once. The chain is built from TRBV7-9 and TRBJ2-7; D gene unclear. The CDR3 has 18 amino acids. V was shortened by 3 bases and J by 0 bases, with 21 bases between the two germline ends. The germline gives CDR1 SEHNR, CDR2 FQNEAQ (reference sequence). This CDR3 is CASSFGSSGGESSYEQYF. The CDR3 nucleotides read TGTGCCAGCAGCTTTGGTTCATCCGGCGGCGAAAGCTCCTACGAGCAGTACTTC.

The V and J genes are TRBV11-2 and TRBJ2-7; D perhaps matches TRBD2 (6 bases). This CDR3 region has 15 residues. Germline V gene lookup returns CDR1 SGHAT and CDR2 FQNNGV. V was pared by 3 bases and J by 0 bases, with 12 bases between. The CDR3 protein is CASSFGFGSSYEQYF. For the CDR3, the DNA is TGTGCCAGCAGCTTCGGCTTCGGGAGCTCCTACGAGCAGTACTTC.

The chain has TRBV27 and TRBJ1-2, with a possible D match to TRBD1 (5 bases). The CDR3 loop spans 13 amino acids. The V and J ends lost 5 bases and 7 bases respectively, with 14 bases between them. CDR1 is MNHEY and CDR2 is SMNVEV in the germline V gene (reference sequence). CDR3 bases: TGTGCCAGCAGTCTGAAGGGGATGGGTGGCTACACCTTC. Its protein is CASSLKGMGGYTF.

The chain uses TRBV7-2 and TRBJ1-4, with a possible D match to TRBD1 (6 bases). Trimming stripped 2 bases from V and 8 bases from J, with 18 bases between. Germline CDR1 reads SGHTA; CDR2 reads FQGNSA. The CDR3 loop spans 16 amino acids. The chain's CDR3 is CASSLHPQGRDEKLFF. CDR3 DNA sequence: TGTGCCAGCAGCTTACATCCCCAGGGGAGGGACGAAAAACTGTTTTTT. The full variable domain, rest sourced from reference TRBV7-2 and TRBJ1-4, is GAGVSQSPSNKVTEKGKDVELRCDPISGHTALYWYRQSLGQGLEFLIYFQGNSAPDKSGLPSDRFSAERTGGSVSTLTIQRTQQEDSAVYLCASSLHPQGRDEKLFFGSGTQLSVL.

The genes are TRBV5-5 and TRBJ1-4, with D maybe TRBD1 (6 bases). Germline V gene sequence: CDR1 SGHKS, CDR2 YYEKEE (reference sequence). Trimming took off 2 bases at V and 8 bases at J, with 19 bases between the two ends. This CDR3 is built from 16 residues. CDR3 sequence (DNA): TGTGCCAGCAGCTTCGCCCTACAGGGATCAGACGAAAAACTGTTTTTT. It specifies CASSFALQGSDEKLFF.

The chain links TRBV5-5 to TRBJ1-1, with a tentative D call TRBD1 (5 bases). The germline CDR1 and CDR2 sequences are SGHKS and YYEKEE (reference sequence). This CDR3 has 15 amino acids. With 0 bases removed from V and 6 bases from J, the gap between germline ends came to 15 bases. CDR3 in DNA: TGTGCCAGCAGCTTGGGACAGAGATCGGTGGCTGAAGCTTTCTTT. It codes for CASSLGQRSVAEAFF.

This clone was seen a single time. The chain joins TRBV6-5 to TRBJ1-4; perhaps TRBD1 as D (5 bases). V was trimmed by 11 bases and J by 7 bases, leaving 14 bases between them. Looked up from germline, CDR1 is MNHEY and CDR2 is SVGAGI. The CDR3 is made up of 12 amino acids. The CDR3 protein is CAPQGWGEKLFF. In nucleotides, the CDR3 is TGTGCCCCTCAGGGATGGGGTGAAAAACTGTTTTTT.

This clone showed up just once. The CDR3: CAWSYNQETQYF. DNA of the CDR3: TGTGCCTGGTCGTACAACCAAGAGACCCAGTACTTC. This chain joins TRBV30 and TRBJ2-5; no definite D call. This CDR3 contains 12 residues. Germline V gene data show CDR1 as GTSNPN and CDR2 as SVGIG (reference sequence). Trimming stripped 5 bases from V and 0 bases from J, with 7 bases between.

The chain links TRBV13 to TRBJ2-6; TRBD2 agrees at 14 bases. From germline, CDR1 is PRHDT and CDR2 FYEKMQ (reference sequence). V shed 6 bases, J shed 1 base, and the junction held 2 bases outside the gene matches. The CDR3 loop spans 17 amino acids. CDR3 amino acids: CASSRLAGGSGANVLTF. CDR3 DNA: TGTGCCAGCAGTCGACTAGCGGGAGGGTCTGGGGCCAACGTCCTGACTTTC.

V and J are TRBV29-1 and TRBJ1-4; the D gene is possibly TRBD1 (6 bases). The V and J ends lost 6 bases and 8 bases respectively, with 22 bases between them. Germline lookup yields CDR1 SQVTM and CDR2 ANQGSEA. The CDR3 extends over 15 amino acids. CDR3 DNA: TGCAGCGTAAAGACCAGGGGCAGGGTAGGGGAAAAACTGTTTTTT. Protein: CSVKTRGRVGEKLFF.

This chain links TRBV6-4 with TRBJ1-2, with D maybe TRBD1 (6 bases). The germline V and J ends were trimmed by 2 bases and 8 bases, with 9 bases remaining between them. CDR1 and CDR2 from the germline V gene are MRHNA and SNTAGT. This CDR3 comprises 12 residues. The CDR3 loop reads CASSDLTGGYTF. In nucleotides, the CDR3 is TGTGCCAGCAGTGACCTAACAGGGGGCTACACCTTC.

CDR3 in DNA: TGCGCCAGCAGTGCTAGCGGGACCTACACCGGGGAGCTGTTTTTT. Its translation: CASSASGTYTGELFF. The rearrangement links TRBV10-2 to TRBJ2-2; the match to TRBD2 covers 9 bases. The CDR3 spans 15 residues. Germline CDR1 and CDR2: WSHSY and SAAADI. V lost 4 bases and J lost 3; bases outside the gene matches: 3.

The chain couples TRBV7-2 to TRBJ1-2, with a possible D match to TRBD1 (6 bases). CDR3 length: 15 residues. Trimming pared 6 bases from V and 8 bases from J, leaving 22 bases between. Germline CDR1 is SGHTA and CDR2 is FQGNSA. The CDR3 loop is CASSSPDRIRGGYTF. The CDR3 bases are TGTGCCAGCAGTTCTCCCGACAGGATCCGTGGCGGCTACACCTTC. Supplemented by reference TRBV7-2 and TRBJ1-2, the full variable domain reads GAGVSQSPSNKVTEKGKDVELRCDPISGHTALYWYRQSLGQGLEFLIYFQGNSAPDKSGLPSDRFSAERTGGSVSTLTIQRTQQEDSAVYLCASSSPDRIRGGYTFGSGTRLTVV.

V usage is TRBV2 and J usage is TRBJ2-5; TRBD2 matches at 8 bases. The CDR3 runs 18 residues. Germline CDR1 reads SNHLY; CDR2 reads FYNNEI. V dropped 4 bases and J dropped 3; count of bases not matched to a gene: 16. CDR3 sequence (DNA): TGTGCCAGCAGTGCCCCGCTGGGGGGACGGGGGGGCGAAGAGACCCAGTACTTC. It is translated as CASSAPLGGRGGEETQYF.

V is TRBV30 and J is TRBJ2-7, with D possibly matching TRBD2 (6 bases). CDR1 and CDR2 from the germline V gene are GTSNPN and SVGIG (reference sequence). V was pared by 2 bases and J by 7 bases, with 15 bases between. This CDR3 has 13 residues. CDR3 sequence reads: CAWSLTRATEQYF. As DNA, the CDR3 is TGTGCCTGGAGTTTGACTAGGGCTACGGAGCAGTACTTC.

V is TRBV25-1 and J is TRBJ1-2; D uncertain. In germline, CDR1 is MGHDK, CDR2 SYGVNS. The length of the CDR3 is 13 residues. Trimming removed 3 bases at V and 5 bases at J, with 10 bases between. Written as DNA, the CDR3 is TGTGCCAGCAGTGACGGTGGGCCTTATGGCTACACCTTC. Its translation: CASSDGGPYGYTF.